This T cell receptor (beta chain) emerged from a study of control samples from healthy donors and cancer patients. This CDR3 has 17 residues. Trimming shortened V by 4 bases and J by 0 bases, and 13 bases separated the two germline ends. From germline, CDR1 is MNHEY and CDR2 SMNVEV (reference sequence). The protocol was immunoSEQ multiplex PCR, while the TCRdb copy is restricted to in-frame clones and leaves out a portion. The sample has about 120,000 clones, roughly 92% seen once; the top ten hold around 0.52%. This receptor was identified in a man older than 75 with head and neck cancer. Sequencing was carried out using PBMCs. The chain carries TRBV27 and TRBJ2-6; D assignment may be TRBD1 or TRBD2 (5 bases each). The CDR3 region has the DNA TGTGCCAGCAGTTCGCCGGGACGGAGCTCTGGGGCCAACGTCCTGACTTTC. Its protein is CASSSPGRSSGANVLTF.